The entry below gives a single T cell receptor (beta chain) sequence along with its context. This entry is derived from a study of OX40 agonist ivuxolimab in advanced cancers. Sequencing used immunoSEQ multiplex PCR; TCRdb keeps in-frame clones, though not all of them. The sample yields tens of thousands of clones, 85% to 90% seen once. Trimming cost V 5 bases and J 3 bases, with 25 bases left between them. The V gene's germline CDR1 is GTSNPN and CDR2 SVGIG (reference sequence). This CDR3 comprises 18 residues. Sequencing was performed on CD4+ or CD8+ T cells sorted from blood, taken in a trial of the OX40 agonist ivuxolimab. This TCR was sampled from an adult with an advanced solid tumor such as melanoma, head and neck, liver or kidney cancer. V and J are TRBV30 and TRBJ2-2, with a tentative D call TRBD2 (7 bases). CDR3 residues: CAWLPLGGAGPDTGELFF. As DNA, the CDR3 is TGTGCCTGGCTGCCCCTGGGGGGGGCCGGACCTGACACCGGGGAGCTGTTTTTT.